The 26 T cell receptor beta chains in this list originate from one sample, sequenced in a study of cytomegalovirus exposure and HLA in healthy donors. Use of 60 Vbeta and 13 Jbeta primers characterized the PCR. Sequenced by immunoSEQ multiplex PCR; TCRdb stores in-frame clones only, minus some. The sample consists of about 160,000 clones, roughly 80% of them appearing once. Sequencing was carried out using PBMCs. These receptor sequences come from a female donor in good health and CMV-seronegative.

The chain uses TRBV19 and TRBJ1-2, with D uncertain. There are 14 residues in the CDR3. The V end lost 2 bases, the J end lost 7 bases, and 14 bases lay between the germline ends. The germline CDR1 and CDR2 sequences are LNHDA and SQIVND (reference sequence). In nucleotides, the CDR3 is TGTGCCAGTAGTATACGTGCAGGTGGTGGTGGCTACACCTTC. This translates into CASSIRAGGGGYTF.

This clone was recorded a few times. The genes are TRBV5-1 and TRBJ1-6, with 8 positions matching TRBD1. This CDR3 has 16 residues. CDR1 and CDR2 (germline): SGHRS, YFSETQ. With 3 bases clipped from V and 7 bases from J, the junction kept 9 bases outside the gene matches. CDR3 DNA: TGCGCCAGCAGCTCGTCGAACCAGGGGGCGAATTCACCCCTCCACTTT. It specifies CASSSSNQGANSPLHF.

As for this clone: A read error may produce the germline difference seen at one junction end. The chain carries TRBV10-3 and TRBJ1-1, with TRBD1 matching over 8 bases. Germline V gene data show CDR1 as ENHRY and CDR2 as SYGVKD. The CDR3 totals 11 residues. The CDR3 DNA follows: TGTGCCAGCAGTGACAGGGGTGAAGCTTTCTTT. Protein sequence: CASSDRGEAFF.

The V and J genes are TRBV30 and TRBJ1-2; D not resolved. V lost 8 bases and J 5 bases, leaving 12 bases between the germline ends. CDR1 is GTSNPN, CDR2 SVGIG, per germline (reference sequence). CDR3 length equals 11 residues. CDR3 bases: TGTGCCCGGCAGGCGGGATATGGCTACACCTTC. This sequence encodes CARQAGYGYTF.

This sequence joins TRBV12-5 and TRBJ1-5; 7 nucleotides line up with TRBD1. The CDR3 has 18 residues. Trimming took 2 bases from V and 0 from J; bases not matched to a gene: 10. Germline V lookup: CDR1 LGHNT, CDR2 FRNRAP. For the CDR3, the DNA is TGTGCTAGTGGTTTGCCTCTCGGGACAGCCTATAGCAATCAGCCCCAGCATTTT. It codes for CASGLPLGTAYSNQPQHF.

The chain combines TRBV30 with TRBJ1-1, with TRBD1 matching 8 bases. Germline V lookup: CDR1 GTSNPN, CDR2 SVGIG (reference sequence). The CDR3 is 14 amino acids. Losses at the gene ends were 2 bases for V and 1 base for J; bases not matched to a gene: 3. The CDR3, as DNA: TGTGCCTGGAGTTTACAGGGGGGGAACACTGAAGCTTTCTTT. Residues: CAWSLQGGNTEAFF. The variable domain in full, completed from reference TRBV30 and TRBJ1-1, reads SQTIHQWPATLVQPVGSPLSLECTVEGTSNPNLYWYRQAAGRGLQLLFYSVGIGQISSEVPQNLSASRPQDRQFILSSKKLLLSDSGFYLCAWSLQGGNTEAFFGQGTRLTVV.

This chain connects TRBV9 to TRBJ2-1; possibly TRBD2 for D (6 bases). From germline, CDR1 is SGDLS and CDR2 YYNGEE. The length of the CDR3 is 14 residues. Trimming took off 3 bases at V and 4 bases at J, with 11 bases between the two ends. This CDR3 is CASSAQGGYNEQFF. The DNA of the CDR3 is TGTGCCAGCAGCGCGCAGGGAGGTTACAATGAGCAGTTCTTC.

The V gene is TRBV15, the J gene TRBJ1-3; D is unresolved. The CDR3 covers 16 residues. The V gene lost 4 bases and the J gene lost 0 bases, with 13 bases spanning the gap. The germline V gene has CDR1 LNHNV and CDR2 YYDKDF (reference sequence). The CDR3 sequence: CATSTRRTSSGNTIYF. Written as DNA, the CDR3 is TGTGCCACCAGCACTCGAAGAACGAGCTCTGGAAACACCATATATTTT.

In this sample, this clone turned up a few times. The DNA for the CDR3 is TGTGCCAGCAGCTTAGTACTTCTAATGACTGAAGCTTTCTTT. This gives the protein CASSLVLLMTEAFF. The V call is TRBV11-1, the J call TRBJ1-1, with D hard to call. Trimming pared 1 base from V and 5 bases from J, leaving 11 bases between. Germline CDR1 and CDR2: SGHAT and FQDESV (reference sequence). This CDR3 has 14 residues.

This chain joins TRBV5-1 and TRBJ2-7; D remains ambiguous. CDR1 is SGHRS, CDR2 YFSETQ, per germline. The CDR3 extends over 14 amino acids. Trimming left V 0 bases short and J 1 base short, with 8 bases between. The CDR3 coding sequence is TGCGCCAGCAGCTTGGAGGCCGGGTCCTACGAGCAGTACTTC. Translated: CASSLEAGSYEQYF.

The CDR3 DNA reads TGCGCCAGCAGCGCTTGGGTAGCGGGGAGGGGCACAGATACGCAGTATTTT. Protein product: CASSAWVAGRGTDTQYF. The chain recombines TRBV5-1 with TRBJ2-3, with 8 bases aligning to TRBD2. V lost 4 bases to trimming and J lost 1 base; unmatched junction nucleotides: 11. Germline lookup yields CDR1 SGHRS and CDR2 YFSETQ. The CDR3 sequence is 17 residues long.

This chain joins TRBV2 and TRBJ1-1; D ambiguous. This CDR3 has 14 amino acids. Deletions cut 7 bases from V and 1 base from J, with 13 bases between. Germline-derived CDR1 and CDR2 are SNHLY and FYNNEI. The CDR3 sequence is CASNYARKNTEAFF. CDR3 in DNA: TGTGCCAGCAATTATGCCAGGAAGAACACTGAAGCTTTCTTT.

This clone has a handful of counts. V is TRBV6-1 and J is TRBJ1-5; 10 bases fit TRBD1. V gave up 3 bases and J gave up 7 bases; unmatched junction bases: 12. Germline values: CDR1 MNHNS, CDR2 SASEGT. The CDR3 has 17 residues. This CDR3 reads CASSEMTGGADRQPQHF. CDR3 nucleotides: TGTGCCAGCAGTGAGATGACAGGGGGCGCGGATCGGCAGCCCCAGCATTTT.

This clone was detected a few times. This rearrangement joins TRBV6-1 to TRBJ2-2; the match to TRBD2 covers 8 bases. The CDR3 consists of 15 residues. CDR1 and CDR2 from the germline V gene are MNHNS and SASEGT. Unmatched junction bases numbered 9, after V lost 6 bases and J lost 6 bases. The CDR3 region has the DNA TGTGCCAGCAGCACTTCTTCAGCGGGAGCCGGGGAGCTGTTTTTT. Translated: CASSTSSAGAGELFF.

DNA of the CDR3: TGTGCCACCATCCGAAACCCGGGGGGGATCTACGAGCAGTACTTC. Its translation is CATIRNPGGIYEQYF. The chain couples TRBV2 to TRBJ2-7, with TRBD2 identical over 8 bases. CDR1 and CDR2 (germline): SNHLY, FYNNEI. V lost 10 bases and J lost 3; bases outside the gene matches: 14. The CDR3 loop spans 15 amino acids.

The rearrangement joins TRBV5-6 to TRBJ1-1, with D perhaps TRBD1 (5 bases). CDR1 and CDR2 from the germline V gene are SGHDT and YYEEEE. This CDR3 region has 15 residues. Trimming pared 1 base from V and 5 bases from J, leaving 15 bases between. DNA for the CDR3: TGTGCCAGCAGCTTGTCCGACGCGCGGGGGACTGAAGCTTTCTTT. It yields the protein CASSLSDARGTEAFF.

The chain links TRBV7-9 to TRBJ1-6, with TRBD1 as a possible D gene (6 bases). Trimming took off 3 bases at V and 5 bases at J, with 11 bases between the two ends. CDR3 length equals 15 residues. CDR1 and CDR2 from the germline V gene are SEHNR and FQNEAQ (reference sequence). CDR3 in amino acids: CASSLDHRDNSPLHF. The CDR3 region has the DNA TGTGCCAGCAGCTTGGATCACAGGGATAATTCACCCCTCCACTTT.

The rearrangement links TRBV7-8 to TRBJ1-2; 9 positions agree with TRBD1. CDR3 length equals 15 residues. The germline CDR1 and CDR2 sequences are SGHVS and FQNEAQ. Germline trimming cut 4 bases from V and 6 bases from J; bases unmatched to any gene: 9. CDR3 sequence reads: CASSSYLGDRDGYTF. CDR3 nucleotide sequence: TGTGCCAGCAGCTCATACCTCGGGGACAGGGATGGCTACACCTTC.

V and J are TRBV7-9 and TRBJ1-1, with D possibly TRBD1 on 6 matching bases. The V gene lost 3 bases and the J gene lost 4 bases, with 9 bases spanning the gap. This CDR3 is 13 amino acids long. CDR1 SEHNR and CDR2 FQNEAQ come from the germline V gene (reference sequence). CDR3 sequence (DNA): TGTGCCAGCAGCTTCCAGGGGAGCACTGAAGCTTTCTTT. Encoded protein: CASSFQGSTEAFF.

This clone was detected once. V and J are TRBV18 and TRBJ2-3; D is uncertain. V lost 0 bases, J lost 2 bases, and 9 bases lay in between. The CDR3 sequence is 15 residues long. CDR1 and CDR2 from the germline V gene are KGHSH and LQKENI. CDR3 DNA sequence: TGTGCCAGCTCACCACCGGCAGGCTACACAGATACGCAGTATTTT. Encoded protein: CASSPPAGYTDTQYF.

This chain joins TRBV7-8 and TRBJ1-1; perhaps TRBD1 as D (5 bases). V lost 5 bases and J lost 7, with 14 bases in between. In germline, CDR1 is SGHVS, CDR2 FQNEAQ. The CDR3 contains 13 residues. The CDR3 DNA sequence: TGTGCCAGCAGCCTTAGACAGTTACTTGAAGCTTTCTTT. It codes for CASSLRQLLEAFF.

The gene calls are TRBV7-8 and TRBJ1-2; TRBD1 matches 7 bases. The ends lost 5 bases at V and 2 bases at J; junction bases unmatched: 11. The germline V gene encodes CDR1 SGHVS and CDR2 FQNEAQ. The CDR3 totals 16 residues. In nucleotides, the CDR3 is TGTGCCAGCAGCGGACGCGGGACAGCCCCAAACTATGGCTACACCTTC. This gives the protein CASSGRGTAPNYGYTF.

The chain has TRBV5-1 and TRBJ1-4, with D tentatively TRBD1 (6 bases). Trimming took 4 bases from V and 9 from J, leaving 16 bases between them. In germline, CDR1 is SGHRS, CDR2 YFSETQ. This CDR3 contains 14 residues. The CDR3 DNA sequence: TGCGCCAGCAGCCCATTGACAGGTGCGCAAAAACTGTTTTTT. Translated, it gives CASSPLTGAQKLFF.

The rearrangement uses TRBV6-5 and TRBJ1-2; 8 bases fit TRBD1. CDR3 length equals 15 residues. V shed 6 bases and J 1 base; nucleotides not matched to a gene: 7. Germline CDR1 is MNHEY and CDR2 is SVGAGI. The CDR3 here is CASSLTGADNYGYTF. The CDR3 bases are TGTGCCAGCAGCCTGACAGGGGCCGATAACTATGGCTACACCTTC.

The V gene is TRBV2, the J gene TRBJ1-5; weak D call: TRBD1 (6 bases). CDR3 length: 14 amino acids. From germline, CDR1 is SNHLY and CDR2 FYNNEI. V was cut by 4 bases and J by 5 bases, with 12 bases left in between. CDR3 residues: CASSGQVLHQPQHF. The CDR3 bases are TGTGCCAGCAGTGGACAGGTCCTCCATCAGCCCCAGCATTTT.

The chain uses TRBV15 and TRBJ1-4; D gene unclear. Trimming took 5 bases from V and 2 from J, leaving 15 bases between them. The CDR3 contains 16 residues. The germline V gene encodes CDR1 LNHNV and CDR2 YYDKDF (reference sequence). The CDR3 is CATSEGLQYTNEKLFF. In DNA form, the CDR3 reads TGTGCCACCAGCGAGGGCCTTCAGTATACTAATGAAAAACTGTTTTTT.